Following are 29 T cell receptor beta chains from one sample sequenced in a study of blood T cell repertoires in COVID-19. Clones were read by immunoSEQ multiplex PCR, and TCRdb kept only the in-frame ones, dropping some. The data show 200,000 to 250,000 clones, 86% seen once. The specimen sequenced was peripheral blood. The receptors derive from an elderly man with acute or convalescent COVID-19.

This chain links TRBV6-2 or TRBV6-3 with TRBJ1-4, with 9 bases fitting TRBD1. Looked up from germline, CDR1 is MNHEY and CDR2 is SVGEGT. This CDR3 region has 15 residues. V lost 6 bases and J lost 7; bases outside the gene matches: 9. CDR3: CASSRWDRVTEKLFF. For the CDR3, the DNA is TGTGCCAGCAGCCGTTGGGACAGGGTAACTGAAAAACTGTTTTTT.

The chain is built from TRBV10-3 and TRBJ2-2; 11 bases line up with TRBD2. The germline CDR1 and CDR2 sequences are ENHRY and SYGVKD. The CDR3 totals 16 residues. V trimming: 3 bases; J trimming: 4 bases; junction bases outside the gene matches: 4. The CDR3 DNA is TGTGCCATCAGTGATTCGGGACTAGCGGTCACCGGGGAGCTGTTTTTT. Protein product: CAISDSGLAVTGELFF.

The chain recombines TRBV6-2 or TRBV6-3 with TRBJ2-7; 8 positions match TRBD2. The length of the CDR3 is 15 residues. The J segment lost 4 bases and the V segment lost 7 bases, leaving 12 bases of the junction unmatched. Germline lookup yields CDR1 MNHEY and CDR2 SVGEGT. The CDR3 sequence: CASTPSIGGAYEQYF. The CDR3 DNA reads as TGTGCCAGCACCCCAAGCATCGGGGGGGCTTACGAGCAGTACTTC.

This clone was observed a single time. CDR3 in amino acids: CASSPYRAGANVLTF. The DNA for the CDR3 is TGCGCCAGCAGCCCGTACAGGGCTGGGGCCAACGTCCTGACTTTC. The V call is TRBV4-1, the J call TRBJ2-6, with D maybe TRBD1 (6 bases). V gave up 4 bases and J gave up 2 bases, with 9 bases separating them. Per the germline V gene, CDR1 is MGHRA and CDR2 is YSYEKL. There are 15 residues in the CDR3.

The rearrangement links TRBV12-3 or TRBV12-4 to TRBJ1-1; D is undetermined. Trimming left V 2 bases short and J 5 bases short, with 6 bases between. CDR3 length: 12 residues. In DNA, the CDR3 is TGTGCCAGCAGTTTATCCCAGACTGAAGCTTTCTTT. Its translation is CASSLSQTEAFF.

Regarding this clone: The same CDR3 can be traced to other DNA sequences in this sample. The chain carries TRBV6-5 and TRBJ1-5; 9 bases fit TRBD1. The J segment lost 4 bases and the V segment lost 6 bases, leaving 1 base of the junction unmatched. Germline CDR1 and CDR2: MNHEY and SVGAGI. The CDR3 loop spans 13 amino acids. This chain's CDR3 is CASRGQGNQPQHF. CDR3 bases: TGTGCCAGCAGGGGACAGGGTAATCAGCCCCAGCATTTT.

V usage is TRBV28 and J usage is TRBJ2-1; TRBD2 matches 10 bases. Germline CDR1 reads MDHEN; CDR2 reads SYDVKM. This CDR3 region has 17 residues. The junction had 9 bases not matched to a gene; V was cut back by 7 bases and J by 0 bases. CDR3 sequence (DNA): TGTGCCAGCACCACTAGCGGGGCCTCCAGCTCCTACAATGAGCAGTTCTTC. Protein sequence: CASTTSGASSSYNEQFF.

The CDR3 here is CASSLQTGTAEAFF. The CDR3 nucleotides read TGTGCCAGCAGCTTACAGACCGGGACAGCTGAAGCTTTCTTT. The V and J genes are TRBV5-5 and TRBJ1-1, with 7 nucleotides matching TRBD1. The germline CDR1 and CDR2 sequences are SGHKS and YYEKEE (reference sequence). V lost 2 bases, J lost 6 bases, and 7 bases stayed unmatched. CDR3 size: 14 residues.

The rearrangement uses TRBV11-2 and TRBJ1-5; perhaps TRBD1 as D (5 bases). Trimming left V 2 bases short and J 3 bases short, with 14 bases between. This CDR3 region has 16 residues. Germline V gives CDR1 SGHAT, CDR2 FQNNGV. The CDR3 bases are TGTGCCAGCAGCTTACTCGGCAGGGAGGTCAATCAGCCCCAGCATTTT. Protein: CASSLLGREVNQPQHF. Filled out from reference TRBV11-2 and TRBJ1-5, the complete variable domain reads EAGVAQSPRYKIIEKRQSVAFWCNPISGHATLYWYQQILGQGPKLLIQFQNNGVVDDSQLPKDRFSAERLKGVDSTLKIQPAKLEDSAVYLCASSLLGREVNQPQHFGDGTRLSIL.

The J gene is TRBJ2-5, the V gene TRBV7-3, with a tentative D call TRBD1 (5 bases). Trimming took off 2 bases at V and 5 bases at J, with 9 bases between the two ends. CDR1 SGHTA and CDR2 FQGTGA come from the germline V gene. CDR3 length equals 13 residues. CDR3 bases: TGTGCCAGCAGCTTAGGACAAAGGGAGACCCAGTACTTC. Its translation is CASSLGQRETQYF.

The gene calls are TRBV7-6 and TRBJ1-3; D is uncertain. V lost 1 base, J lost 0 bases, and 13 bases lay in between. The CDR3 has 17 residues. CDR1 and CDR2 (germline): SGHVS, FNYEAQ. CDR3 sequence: CASSLGASGSSGNTIYF. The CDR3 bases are TGTGCCAGCAGCTTAGGCGCGTCAGGCTCCTCTGGAAACACCATATATTTT.

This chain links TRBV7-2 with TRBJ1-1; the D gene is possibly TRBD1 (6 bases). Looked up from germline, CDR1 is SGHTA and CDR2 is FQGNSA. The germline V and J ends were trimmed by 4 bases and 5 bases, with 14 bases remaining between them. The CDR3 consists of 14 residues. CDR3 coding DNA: TGTGCCAGCAGCTACGGAATACAGGGAACTGAAGCTTTCTTT. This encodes CASSYGIQGTEAFF.

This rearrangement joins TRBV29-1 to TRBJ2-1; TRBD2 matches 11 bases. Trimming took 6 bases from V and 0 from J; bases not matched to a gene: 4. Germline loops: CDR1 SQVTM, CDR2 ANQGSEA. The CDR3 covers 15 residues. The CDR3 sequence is CSVGTSGSSYNEQFF. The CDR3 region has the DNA TGCAGCGTGGGGACTAGCGGAAGCTCCTACAATGAGCAGTTCTTC.

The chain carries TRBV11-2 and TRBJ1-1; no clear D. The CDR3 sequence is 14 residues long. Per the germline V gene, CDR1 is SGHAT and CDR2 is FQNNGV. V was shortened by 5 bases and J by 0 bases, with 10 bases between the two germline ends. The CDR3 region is CASSAGRLNTEAFF. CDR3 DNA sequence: TGTGCCAGCAGCGCGGGCAGGTTGAACACTGAAGCTTTCTTT.

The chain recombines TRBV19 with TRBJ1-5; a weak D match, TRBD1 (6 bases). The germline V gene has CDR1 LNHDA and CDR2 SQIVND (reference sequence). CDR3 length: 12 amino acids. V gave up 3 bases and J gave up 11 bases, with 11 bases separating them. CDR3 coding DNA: TGTGCCAGTAGTATCCAGGGGTCAGCCCAGCATTTT. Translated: CASSIQGSAQHF.

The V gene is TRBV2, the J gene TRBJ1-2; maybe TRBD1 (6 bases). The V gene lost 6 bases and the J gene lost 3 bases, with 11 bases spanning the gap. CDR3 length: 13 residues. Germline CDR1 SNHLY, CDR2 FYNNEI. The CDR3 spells CASSAGAHYGYTF. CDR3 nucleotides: TGTGCCAGCAGCGCAGGGGCCCACTATGGCTACACCTTC. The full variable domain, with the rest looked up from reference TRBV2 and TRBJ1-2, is EPEVTQTPSHQVTQMGQEVILRCVPISNHLYFYWYRQILGQKVEFLVSFYNNEISEKSEIFDDQFSVERPDGSNFTLKIRSTKLEDSAMYFCASSAGAHYGYTFGSGTRLTVV.

The CDR3 DNA follows: TGTGCCACTACGCCAGGGGGCGCTAATTTCTACGAGCAGTACTTC. Encoded protein: CATTPGGANFYEQYF. J is TRBJ2-7 and V is TRBV28; TRBD1 matches at 8 bases. V lost 10 bases and J lost 3; bases outside the gene matches: 14. CDR3 length equals 15 residues. The germline V gene has CDR1 MDHEN and CDR2 SYDVKM.

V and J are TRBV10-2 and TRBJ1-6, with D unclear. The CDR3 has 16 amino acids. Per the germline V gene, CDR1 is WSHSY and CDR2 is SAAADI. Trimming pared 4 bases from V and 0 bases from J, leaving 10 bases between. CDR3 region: CASSAWESSYNSPLHF. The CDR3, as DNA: TGCGCCAGCAGTGCTTGGGAGAGCTCCTATAATTCACCCCTCCACTTT.

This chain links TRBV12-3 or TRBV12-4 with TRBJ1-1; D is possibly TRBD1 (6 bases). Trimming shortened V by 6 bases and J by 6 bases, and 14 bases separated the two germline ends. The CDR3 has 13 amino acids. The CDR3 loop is CASSLMGAPEAFF. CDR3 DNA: TGTGCCAGCAGCTTAATGGGGGCCCCTGAAGCTTTCTTT.

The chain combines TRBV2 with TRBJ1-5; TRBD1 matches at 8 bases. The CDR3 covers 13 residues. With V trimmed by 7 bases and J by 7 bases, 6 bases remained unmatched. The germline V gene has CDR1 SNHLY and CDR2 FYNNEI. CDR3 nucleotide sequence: TGTGCCAGCACCCAGGGGGCGAAGCAGCCCCAGCATTTT. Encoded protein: CASTQGAKQPQHF.

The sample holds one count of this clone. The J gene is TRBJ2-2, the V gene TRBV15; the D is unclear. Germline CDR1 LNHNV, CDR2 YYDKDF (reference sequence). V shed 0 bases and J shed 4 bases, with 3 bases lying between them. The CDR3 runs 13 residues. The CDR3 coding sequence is TGTGCCACCAGCAGAGAGGCCACCGGGGAGCTGTTTTTT. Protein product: CATSREATGELFF. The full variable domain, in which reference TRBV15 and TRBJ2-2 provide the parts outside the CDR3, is DAMVIQNPRYQVTQFGKPVTLSCSQTLNHNVMYWYQQKSSQAPKLLFHYYDKDFNNEADTPDNFQSRRPNTSFCFLDIRSPGLGDTAMYLCATSREATGELFFGEGSRLTVL.

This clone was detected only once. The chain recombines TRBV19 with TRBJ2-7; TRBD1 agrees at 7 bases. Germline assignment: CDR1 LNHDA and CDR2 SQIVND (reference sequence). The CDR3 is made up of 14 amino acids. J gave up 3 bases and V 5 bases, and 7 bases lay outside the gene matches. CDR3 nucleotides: TGTGCCAGTAGTCCAACGTGGACAGGCTACGAGCAGTACTTC. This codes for CASSPTWTGYEQYF.

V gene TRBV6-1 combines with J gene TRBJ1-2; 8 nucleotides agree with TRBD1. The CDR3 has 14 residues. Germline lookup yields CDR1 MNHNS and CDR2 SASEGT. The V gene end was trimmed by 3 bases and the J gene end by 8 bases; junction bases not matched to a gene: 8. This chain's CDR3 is CASSEWQGAKGYTF. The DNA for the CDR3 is TGTGCCAGCAGTGAGTGGCAGGGGGCGAAGGGCTACACCTTC.

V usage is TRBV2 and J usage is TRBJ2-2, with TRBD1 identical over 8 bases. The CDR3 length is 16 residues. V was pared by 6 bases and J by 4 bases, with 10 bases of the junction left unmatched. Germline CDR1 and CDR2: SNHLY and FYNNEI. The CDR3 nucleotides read TGTGCCAGCAGCCCTTGGACAGGGAGTAGCACCGGGGAGCTGTTTTTT. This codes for CASSPWTGSSTGELFF.

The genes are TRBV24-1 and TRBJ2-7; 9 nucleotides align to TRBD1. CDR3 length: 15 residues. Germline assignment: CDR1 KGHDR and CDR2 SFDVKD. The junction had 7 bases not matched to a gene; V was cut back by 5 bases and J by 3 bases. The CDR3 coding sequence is TGTGCCACCAGTGCCACAGGGGGCAAGGACTACGAGCAGTACTTC. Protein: CATSATGGKDYEQYF.

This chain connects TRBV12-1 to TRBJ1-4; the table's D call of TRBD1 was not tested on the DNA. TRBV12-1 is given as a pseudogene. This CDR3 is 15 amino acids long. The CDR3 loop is CASSCAWGAGEKLFF. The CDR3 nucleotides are TGTGCCAGCAGCTGCGCCTGGGGCGCCGGCGAAAAACTGTTTTTT.

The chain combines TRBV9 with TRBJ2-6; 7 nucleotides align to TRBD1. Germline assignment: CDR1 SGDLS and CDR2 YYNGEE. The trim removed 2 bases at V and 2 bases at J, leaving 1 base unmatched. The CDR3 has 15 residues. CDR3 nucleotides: TGTGCCAGCAGCGTTCAGGGGGCTGGGGCCAACGTCCTGACTTTC. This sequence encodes CASSVQGAGANVLTF.

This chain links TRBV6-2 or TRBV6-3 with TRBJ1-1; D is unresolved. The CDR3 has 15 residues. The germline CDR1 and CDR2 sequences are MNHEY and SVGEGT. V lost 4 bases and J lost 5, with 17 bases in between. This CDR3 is CASSSAGLPGTEAFF. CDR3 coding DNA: TGTGCCAGCAGTTCTGCCGGCCTCCCGGGAACTGAAGCTTTCTTT.

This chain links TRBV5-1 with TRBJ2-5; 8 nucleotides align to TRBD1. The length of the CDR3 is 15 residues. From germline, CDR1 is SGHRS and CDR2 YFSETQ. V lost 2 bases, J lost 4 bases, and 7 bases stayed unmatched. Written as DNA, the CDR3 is TGCGCCAGCAGCTTAACTGGACAGGGAAGAGAGACCCAGTACTTC. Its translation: CASSLTGQGRETQYF.